The text below deals with one TCR beta chain. Antigen unknown. The entry originates in a study of T cell responses to AZD1222 COVID-19 vaccine. Libraries were prepared by immunoSEQ multiplex PCR; TCRdb keeps only in-frame clonotypes and omits some of them. The data show over 100,000 clones, about 89% seen once. Study results and caveats: Baseline serology detected seropositivity in only a handful of AZD1222 recipients.

CDR1 and CDR2 from the germline V gene are SQVTM and ANQGSEA. The CDR3 sequence is 14 residues long. Trimming shortened V by 0 bases and J by 3 bases, and 8 bases separated the two germline ends. This material consisted of peripheral blood, taken on day 0 of AZD1222 vaccination. This clonotype was obtained from an adult in good health. The chain uses TRBV29-1 and TRBJ1-4, with a possible D match to TRBD1 (5 bases). This CDR3 reads CSVEDGGANEKLFF. The CDR3 DNA follows: TGCAGCGTTGAAGATGGAGGGGCTAATGAAAAACTGTTTTTT. The full variable domain, in which reference TRBV29-1 and TRBJ1-4 provide the parts outside the CDR3, is SAVISQKPSRDICQRGTSLTIQCQVDSQVTMMFWYRQQPGQSLTLIATANQGSEATYESGFVIDKFPISRPNLTFSTLTVSNMSPEDSSIYLCSVEDGGANEKLFFGSGTQLSVL.